This T cell receptor beta chain emerged from a study of T cell repertoires in aging, cancer and after chemotherapy. Across the whole study: Six age groups, ranging from 30 or younger to 70 or older, included the donors.

A mixed TRB-A/B primer pool amplified rearranged TRB by multiplex touch-down PCR. TCRdb recomputed calls from the multiplex PCR reads with MiXCR, one row per CDR3 protein. The sample consists of roughly 8,600 distinct CDR3 sequences, 25% of them appearing once. In germline, CDR1 is LGHNA, CDR2 YSLEER. The CDR3 spans 15 residues. V was clipped by 0 bases and J by 10 bases, with 16 bases between them. Notes on the study in general: Across the chemotherapy interval, each cancer cohort showed higher median generation probability, suggesting thymic rebound.

TCR beta rearrangements were amplified from peripheral blood genomic DNA. A few counts support this clonotype. Its specificity is unknown. The source of this sequence is a human donor with a blood cancer. Sequencing input: blood. The chain recombines TRBV4-3 with TRBJ1-5; possibly TRBD1 for D (6 bases). DNA for the CDR3: TGCGCCAGCAGCCAAGATCAGACAGGATCAACACCCCAGCATTTT. It translates to CASSQDQTGSTPQHF.